This is a list of T cell receptor beta chains from one sample in a study of blood T cells in healthy people across ages. TCRdb re-derived calls from the 5' RACE reads in MiXCR, one entry per CDR3 protein. Of some 760,000 distinct CDR3 sequences detected, roughly 25% appear once; the ten largest clones hold roughly 3.5%. The same data also contributed to another study, on T cells of mothers and their children.

Input material: blood. The origin of the receptors is a boy aged 10-17 years in good health. Each CDR3 is given with its conserved first and last residue. Fields, in order: clone size, D gene, CDR3 length, V gene, J gene, CDR3 protein, CDR3 DNA. The D gene is left open where the match is weak. Rows give clone size only sometimes, using once, few, many, or a class for an expanded clone.

>.|TRBD2|15|TRBV5-1|TRBJ2-1
CASSPGLAGRGEQFF
TGCGCCAGCAGTCCGGGACTAGCGGGTAGGGGTGAGCAGTTCTTC
>.|.|16|TRBV7-9|TRBJ1-2
CASSLASGAGAYGYTF
TGTGCCAGCAGCTTAGCCTCAGGGGCCGGGGCCTATGGCTACACCTTC
>once|TRBD1|12|TRBV20-1|TRBJ2-7
CSALRQGYEQYF
TGCAGTGCTCTAAGACAGGGCTACGAGCAGTACTTC
>many|TRBD2|21|TRBV7-2|TRBJ2-3
CASSLRSPERAGAPSTDTQYF
TGTGCCAGCAGCTTAAGGTCGCCCGAGAGAGCGGGGGCCCCGAGCACAGATACGCAGTATTTT
>few|TRBD2|15|TRBV20-1|TRBJ2-7
CSAKVPASGTYEQYF
TGCAGTGCTAAAGTCCCGGCTAGCGGGACTTACGAGCAGTACTTC
>.|.|13|TRBV7-2|TRBJ2-3
CASGSHRGNTQYF
TGTGCCAGCGGCTCCCACCGCGGAAATACGCAGTATTTT
>.|.|14|TRBV10-3|TRBJ1-2
CAISEWLGGYGYTF
TGTGCCATCAGTGAGTGGTTGGGGGGATACGGCTACACCTTC
>.|.|15|TRBV12-3/TRBV12-4|TRBJ2-3
CASSPGGVGADTQYF
TGTGCCAGCAGTCCTGGGGGAGTCGGGGCAGATACGCAGTATTTT
>few|.|13|TRBV10-3|TRBJ2-5
CAIGRANQETQYF
TGTGCCATCGGCAGGGCCAACCAAGAGACCCAGTACTTC
>.|TRBD2|14|TRBV7-2|TRBJ2-3
CASMLAGDTDTQYF
TGTGCCAGCATGCTAGCGGGGGACACAGATACGCAGTATTTT
>.|TRBD1|13|TRBV29-1|TRBJ2-1
CSVERDRGNEQFF
TGCAGCGTTGAGCGGGACAGGGGTAATGAGCAGTTCTTC
>few|.|18|TRBV7-9|TRBJ2-7
CASSLEGAGGSDTYEQYF
TGTGCCAGCAGCTTAGAGGGTGCTGGGGGATCGGATACCTACGAGCAGTACTTC
>few|.|12|TRBV5-4|TRBJ2-7
CASSGVAYEQYF
TGTGCCAGCAGCGGGGTAGCCTACGAGCAGTACTTC
>.|TRBD1|18|TRBV7-9|TRBJ2-5
CASGEEASKTGGEETQYF
TGTGCCAGCGGTGAAGAGGCGTCTAAGACAGGGGGAGAAGAGACCCAGTACTTC
>.|.|14|TRBV9|TRBJ1-2
CASSVGRQGGGYTF
TGTGCCAGCAGCGTAGGGAGGCAGGGTGGCGGCTACACCTTC
>few|TRBD1|13|TRBV27|TRBJ1-1
CASRTGYLTEAFF
TGTGCCAGCAGGACAGGGTATTTGACTGAAGCTTTCTTT
>few|.|13|TRBV29-1|TRBJ1-3
CSVGTATGNTIYF
TGCAGCGTTGGGACAGCTACTGGAAACACCATATATTTT
>few|.|14|TRBV20-1|TRBJ2-5
CSAKGDRGQETQYF
TGCAGTGCTAAGGGGGATAGGGGCCAAGAGACCCAGTACTTC
>.|.|13|TRBV6-2/TRBV6-3|TRBJ1-2
CASSYRVLDGYTF
TGTGCCAGCAGTTACAGGGTTTTGGACGGCTACACCTTC
>few|TRBD2|18|TRBV28|TRBJ2-5
CASSFRLAGGPIDEAQYF
TGTGCCAGCAGTTTTCGTCTAGCGGGAGGGCCAATAGATGAGGCCCAGTACTTC
>.|.|15|TRBV7-2|TRBJ1-2
CASNPAGASYYGYTF
TGTGCCAGCAACCCCGCAGGGGCCTCCTACTATGGCTACACCTTC
>.|TRBD1|15|TRBV9|TRBJ1-6
CASSTGDRGASPLHF
TGTGCCAGCAGCACGGGGGACAGGGGTGCCTCACCCCTCCACTTT
>.|.|15|TRBV28|TRBJ2-5
CASSSQMRLQETQYF
TGTGCCAGCAGTAGCCAGATGAGGCTCCAAGAGACCCAGTACTTC
>.|.|15|TRBV12-3/TRBV12-4|TRBJ1-3
CASSRPELSGNTIYF
TGTGCCAGCAGCCGCCCGGAGCTCTCTGGAAACACCATATATTTT
>.|.|11|TRBV29-1|TRBJ2-7
CSVQVPHEQYF
TGCAGCGTCCAAGTACCCCACGAGCAGTACTTC
>many|.|12|TRBV28|TRBJ1-2
CASSLGDYGYTF
TGTGCCAGCAGCTTGGGGGACTATGGCTACACCTTC
>few|.|12|TRBV6-6|TRBJ1-1
CAGSTRAPRAFF
TGTGCCGGCAGTACCCGGGCCCCGAGGGCTTTCTTT
>.|.|14|TRBV6-5|TRBJ1-6
CASSYSSMWSPLPF
TGTGCCAGCAGTTACTCGTCTATGTGGTCACCCCTCCCCTTT
>few|TRBD2|14|TRBV28|TRBJ2-7
CASSLGGEGYEQYF
TGTGCCAGCAGTTTAGGCGGGGAGGGCTACGAGCAGTACTTC
>.|TRBD2|18|TRBV7-2|TRBJ2-1
CASSFSLLAGEIYNEQFF
TGTGCCAGCAGCTTTAGTCTGCTAGCGGGAGAGATTTACAATGAGCAGTTCTTC
>once|TRBD1|13|TRBV9|TRBJ1-5
CASSSGQGQPQHF
TGTGCCAGCAGCAGCGGACAGGGCCAGCCCCAGCATTTT
>.|TRBD1|15|TRBV29-1|TRBJ1-4
CSASTGGSWFEKLFF
TGCAGCGCCAGCACAGGGGGCAGCTGGTTTGAAAAACTGTTTTTT
>.|TRBD1|17|TRBV5-5|TRBJ1-2
CASSPGQGAHLYYGYTF
TGTGCCAGCAGCCCCGGACAGGGGGCCCACCTCTACTATGGCTACACCTTC
>.|.|17|TRBV20-1|TRBJ2-5
CSARDREDRRYQETQYF
TGCAGTGCTAGAGATAGGGAGGACAGGCGATATCAAGAGACCCAGTACTTC
>few|.|17|TRBV4-3|TRBJ1-3
CASSQGAQGWAGNTIYF
TGCGCCAGCAGCCAAGGGGCGCAGGGGTGGGCTGGAAACACCATATATTTT
>few|.|13|TRBV7-2|TRBJ2-5
CASSLETKETQYF
TGTGCCAGCAGCTTAGAGACCAAAGAGACCCAGTACTTC
>few|TRBD1|13|TRBV5-1|TRBJ2-5
CASSMDRLETQYF
TGCGCCAGCAGCATGGACAGGTTGGAGACCCAGTACTTC